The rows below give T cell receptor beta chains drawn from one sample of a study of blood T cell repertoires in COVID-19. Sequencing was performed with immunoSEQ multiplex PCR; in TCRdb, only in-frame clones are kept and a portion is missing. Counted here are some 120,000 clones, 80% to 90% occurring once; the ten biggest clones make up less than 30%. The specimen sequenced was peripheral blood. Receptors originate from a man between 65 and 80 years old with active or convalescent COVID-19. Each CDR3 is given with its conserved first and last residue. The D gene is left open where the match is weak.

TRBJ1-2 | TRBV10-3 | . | CAANQGIRGGYTF
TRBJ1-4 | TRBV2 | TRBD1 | CASTQTGTGEKLFF
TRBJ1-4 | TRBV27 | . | CARPGDEKLFF
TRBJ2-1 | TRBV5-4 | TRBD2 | CASSSRTSGDNEQFF
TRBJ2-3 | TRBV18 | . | CASSLTSTDTQYF
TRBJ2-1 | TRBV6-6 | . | CASNSGNEQFF
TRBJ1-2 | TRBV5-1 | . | CASSLAPRQDYINYGYTF
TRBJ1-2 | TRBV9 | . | CASSVGTQPGTPRRGYTF
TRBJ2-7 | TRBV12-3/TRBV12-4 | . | CASSMTGSEQYF
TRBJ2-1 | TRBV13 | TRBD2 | CASSSLAGVYNEQFF
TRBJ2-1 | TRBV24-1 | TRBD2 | CATSDPGLAGNLNEQFF
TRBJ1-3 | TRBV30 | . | CAWTLLVSGNTIYF
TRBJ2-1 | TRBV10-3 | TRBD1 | CAITRGSVSNEQFF
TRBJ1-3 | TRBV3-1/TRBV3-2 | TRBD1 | CASSWTGVGNTIYF
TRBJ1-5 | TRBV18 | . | CASSPPNRDSQPQHF
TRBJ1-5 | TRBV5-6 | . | CASSPGHGNQPQHF
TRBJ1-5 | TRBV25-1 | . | CASGRGNQPQHF
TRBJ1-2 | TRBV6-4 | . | CASRTPGANGYTF
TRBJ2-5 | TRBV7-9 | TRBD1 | CASSFGTGQETQYF
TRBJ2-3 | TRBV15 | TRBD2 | CATSRKGLAAADTQYF
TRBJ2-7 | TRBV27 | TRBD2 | CASAPAGGEQYF
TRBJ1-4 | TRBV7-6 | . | CASSLTPGATNEKLFF
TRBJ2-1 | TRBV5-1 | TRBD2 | CASSFSGTSGIQEQFF
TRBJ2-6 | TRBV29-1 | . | CSAEPSGANVLTF
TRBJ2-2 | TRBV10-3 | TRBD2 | CAIRLAGHTGELFF
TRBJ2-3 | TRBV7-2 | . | CASSLGGSADTQYF
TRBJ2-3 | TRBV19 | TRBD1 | CASSPRTGSDTQYF
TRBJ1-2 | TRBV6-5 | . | CASRRDTTNYGYTF
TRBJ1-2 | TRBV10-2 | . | CASSESTLAGYGYTF
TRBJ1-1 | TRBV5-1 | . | CASSLEGYEPEAFF
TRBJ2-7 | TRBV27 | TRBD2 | CASARGAIASEIYEQYF
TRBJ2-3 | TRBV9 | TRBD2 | CASSVDGLTSGTSTDTQYF
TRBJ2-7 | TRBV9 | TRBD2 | CASSEGLAGGLLHF
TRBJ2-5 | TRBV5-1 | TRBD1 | CASSPRTGEETQYF
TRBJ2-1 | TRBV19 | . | CASRLAGNMDEQFF
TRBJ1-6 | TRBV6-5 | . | CASSSGINSPLHF
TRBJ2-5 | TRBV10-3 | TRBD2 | CAITAGEGETQYF
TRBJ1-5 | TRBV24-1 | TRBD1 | CATSSTGGNNQPQHF
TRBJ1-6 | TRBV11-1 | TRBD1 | CASSPGQGNSPLHF
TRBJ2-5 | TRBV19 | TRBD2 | CASSSWGLAGLETQYF
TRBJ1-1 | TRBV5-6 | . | CASSFGETGQGAFF
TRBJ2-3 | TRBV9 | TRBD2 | CASSVVPSGSADTQYF
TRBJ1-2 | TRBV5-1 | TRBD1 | CASSSTNTGQIYGYTF
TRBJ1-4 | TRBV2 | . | CASSELRGDEKLFF
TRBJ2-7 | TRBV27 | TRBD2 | CASSLGTSESYEQYF
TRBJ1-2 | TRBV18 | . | CASSPPGGGGYTF